The T cell receptor beta chain under discussion was sequenced for a study of shared clonotypes between healthy human individuals. The data were produced by immunoSEQ multiplex PCR, yet TCRdb's version contains in-frame clones alone and is incomplete. The sample consists of about 490,000 clones, about three quarters of them appearing once. Germline loops: CDR1 SGHDN, CDR2 FVKESK. The length of the CDR3 is 14 residues. The J gene is TRBJ2-5, the V gene TRBV14, with TRBD1 identical over 7 bases. Matching the DNA end better, TRBJ2-7 makes the J call doubtful. This TCR came from a woman aged 40 to 50 in good health. Some clones in this sample may be carry-over from other donors' samples. The sequencing input was PBMCs. CDR3 in amino acids: CASSHWDRAYEQYF. The CDR3 coding sequence is TGTGCCAGCAGCCATTGGGACAGAGCCTACGAGCAGTACTTC.